This T cell receptor (delta chain) was captured by sequencing in a study of gamma-delta chains in newborns, infants, children. Study details: Microbial exposure reportedly drives polyclonal innate γδ T cell expansion after birth.

V lost 2 bases to trimming and J lost 0 bases; unmatched junction nucleotides: 10. The CDR3 runs to 19 residues. Germline V gene data show CDR1 as TSWWSYY and CDR2 as QGS. TCRdb re-called the reads through CATT. Of more than 1,500 delta-chain clones listed, 7.6% are singletons. This clone ranks as large. The sequence was collected from a child who was a newborn, infant or young child, either healthy, febrile or measles-vaccinated (not recorded which). The V gene is TRDV1, the J gene TRDJ1; 12 positions agree with TRDD3. Sequenced sample: blood. DNA of the CDR3: TGTGCTCTTGGGGAAACCCCCTCTGGGGGATACGCCTACACCGATAAACTCATCTTT. Translation: CALGETPSGGYAYTDKLIF.